A single sample is the source of the 5 T cell receptor beta chains below, sequenced in a study of shared clonotypes between healthy human individuals. Profiling relied on immunoSEQ multiplex PCR, and the TCRdb table lists in-frame clones only, not all of them. The data contain some 530,000 clones, 81% of them singletons. Sequencing used PBMCs. Every receptor here comes from a woman aged 35 to 49 in good health. Some clones in this sample may be carry-over from other donors' samples.

Of note for this clone: This specimen includes other DNA sequences encoding the same CDR3. The chain combines TRBV5-1 with TRBJ2-7; 9 bases align to TRBD1. CDR1 is SGHRS, CDR2 YFSETQ, per germline. The J segment lost 3 bases and the V segment lost 4 bases, leaving 5 bases of the junction unmatched. This CDR3 is built from 14 residues. CDR3 DNA sequence: TGCGCCAGCAGCCTGGAGGGACAGGGCTACGAGCAGTACTTC. Amino acid sequence: CASSLEGQGYEQYF.

The gene calls are TRBV5-6 and TRBJ2-3, with TRBD1 as a possible D gene (5 bases). In germline, CDR1 is SGHDT, CDR2 YYEEEE. Trimming took 3 bases from V and 0 from J, leaving 11 bases between them. The CDR3 runs to 15 residues. The CDR3 sequence: CASSWTLKSTDTQYF. CDR3 nucleotides: TGTGCCAGCAGCTGGACACTGAAAAGCACAGATACGCAGTATTTT. Drawing the rest from reference TRBV5-6 and TRBJ2-3, the complete variable domain is DAGVTQSPTHLIKTRGQQVTLRCSPKSGHDTVSWYQQALGQGPQFIFQYYEEEERQRGNFPDRFSGHQFPNYSSELNVNALLLGDSALYLCASSWTLKSTDTQYFGPGTRLTVL.

Details on this clone: It differs at one base from a far larger clone, so likely a read error. The genes are TRBV7-2 and TRBJ2-7, with 9 bases matching TRBD1. Germline V lookup: CDR1 SGHTA, CDR2 FQGNSA. The CDR3 sequence is 14 residues long. The CDR3 sequence: CASSSGTGRHEKYF. In nucleotides, the CDR3 is TGTGCCAGCAGCTCCGGGACAGGGAGGCACGAGAAGTACTTC.

A word on this clone: Other nucleotide sequences from this sample produce the same CDR3. The V and J genes are TRBV7-2 and TRBJ1-1, with 8 bases aligning to TRBD1. The CDR3 extends over 14 amino acids. V lost 5 bases, J lost 5 bases, and 7 bases stayed unmatched. CDR1 is SGHTA, CDR2 FQGNSA, per germline. The CDR3 nucleotides read TGTGCCAGCAGCCCCGGACAGGGTGGAACTGAAGCTTTCTTT. Translated, it gives CASSPGQGGTEAFF. Filled out from reference TRBV7-2 and TRBJ1-1, the complete variable domain reads GAGVSQSPSNKVTEKGKDVELRCDPISGHTALYWYRQSLGQGLEFLIYFQGNSAPDKSGLPSDRFSAERTGGSVSTLTIQRTQQEDSAVYLCASSPGQGGTEAFFGQGTRLTVV.

For this clone: A far larger clone is one nucleotide away, so this likely arose from a read error. The same CDR3 can be traced to other DNA sequences in this sample. The chain uses TRBV6-5 and TRBJ1-2, with D perhaps matching TRBD1 (5 bases). Germline CDR1 reads MNHEY; CDR2 reads SVGAGI. This CDR3 is built from 13 residues. Deletions cut 6 bases from V and 6 bases from J, with 14 bases between. The CDR3 bases are TGTGCCAGCAGAGGTACAGGAGAGAATGGCTACACCTTC. Translating gives CASRGTGENGYTF.